These T cell receptor beta chains were read from a single sample in a study of CD8+ T cells in alopecia areata. Generated by immunoSEQ multiplex PCR, the TCRdb table keeps only in-frame clones and is missing some. Of about 160,000 clones listed, approximately 45% were seen once; the top ten hold approximately 6.8%. Sequenced material: CD4+ T cells sorted from blood. The origin of the receptors is a human donor with alopecia areata. CDR3s leave out the opening cysteine and the closing phenylalanine or tryptophan. The D gene is left open where the match is weak. Not every row has a clone size; where given, it reads once, few, many or a size class.

size,V,J,D,CDR3
few,TRBV2,TRBJ2-5,TRBD2,AKTLAGQETQY
once,TRBV27,TRBJ2-5,TRBD1,ASSRQGETQY
few,TRBV29-1,TRBJ2-1,TRBD1,SVVGTGVNEQF
NA,TRBV5-8,TRBJ2-2,NA,ASSRGQTSNTGELF
few,TRBV10-2,TRBJ2-3,NA,ASSKSSVTDTQY
NA,TRBV5-4,TRBJ1-1,NA,ASSLARDTFPAF
NA,TRBV19,TRBJ1-5,NA,ASARTSPAGQPQH
once,TRBV29-1,TRBJ2-7,NA,SHSTGYGYEQY
few,TRBV11-2,TRBJ1-2,TRBD1,ASSPRDSGVYGYT
NA,TRBV6-5,TRBJ2-7,TRBD1,ASSSPGTGNSEQY
NA,TRBV7-9,TRBJ1-1,NA,ASSPGTQGYTEAF
once,TRBV7-9,TRBJ1-2,NA,ASSLQGMNGYT
NA,TRBV21-1,TRBJ1-1,NA,ASRGTRMNTEAF
NA,TRBV29-1,TRBJ2-3,TRBD1,SARTGRSDTQY
NA,TRBV27,TRBJ2-3,NA,ASSSAGTDTQY
NA,TRBV18,TRBJ1-1,NA,ASSPISGANTEAF
few,TRBV18,TRBJ2-1,NA,ASSPVAGQSHEQF
NA,TRBV5-1,TRBJ2-3,TRBD2,ASSLAIAGGDTQY
NA,TRBV5-1,TRBJ2-5,NA,ASSFLTASGETQY
few,TRBV29-1,TRBJ2-7,NA,SVEEQGLSYEQY
NA,TRBV7-9,TRBJ2-7,NA,ASTGISEQY
NA,TRBV5-1,TRBJ1-2,NA,ASSMYREDDGYT
NA,TRBV27,TRBJ1-2,NA,ASSRTANNYGYT
NA,TRBV30,TRBJ1-3,NA,AWNLGAGNTIY